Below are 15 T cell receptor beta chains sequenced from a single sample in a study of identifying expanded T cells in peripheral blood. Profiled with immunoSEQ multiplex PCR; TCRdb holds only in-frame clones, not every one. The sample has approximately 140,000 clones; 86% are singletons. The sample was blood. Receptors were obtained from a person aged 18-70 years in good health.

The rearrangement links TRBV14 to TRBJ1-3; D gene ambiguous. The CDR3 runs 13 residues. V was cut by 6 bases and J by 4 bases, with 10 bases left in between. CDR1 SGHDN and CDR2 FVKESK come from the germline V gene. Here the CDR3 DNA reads TGTGCCAGCAGTCTACTGGGCGGAAACACCATATATTTT. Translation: CASSLLGGNTIYF. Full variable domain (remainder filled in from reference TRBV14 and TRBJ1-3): EAGVTQFPSHSVIEKGQTVTLRCDPISGHDNLYWYRRVMGKEIKFLLHFVKESKQDESGMPNNRFLAERTGGTYSTLKVQPAELEDSGVYFCASSLLGGNTIYFGEGSWLTVV.

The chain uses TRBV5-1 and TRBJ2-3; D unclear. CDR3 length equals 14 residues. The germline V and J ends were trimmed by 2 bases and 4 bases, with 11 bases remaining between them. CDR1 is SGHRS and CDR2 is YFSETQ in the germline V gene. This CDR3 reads CASSFRLNADTQYF. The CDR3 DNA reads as TGCGCCAGCAGCTTTCGATTGAACGCAGATACGCAGTATTTT.

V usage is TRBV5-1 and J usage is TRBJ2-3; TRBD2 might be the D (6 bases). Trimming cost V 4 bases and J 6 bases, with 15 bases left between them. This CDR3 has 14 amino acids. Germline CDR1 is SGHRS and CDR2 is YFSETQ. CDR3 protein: CASSLPGGGDTQYF. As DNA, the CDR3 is TGCGCCAGCAGCCTGCCTGGTGGGGGGGATACGCAGTATTTT.

CDR3: CASSATRQETQYF. DNA of the CDR3: TGTGCCAGCAGTGCCACTAGACAAGAGACCCAGTACTTC. The J gene is TRBJ2-5, the V gene TRBV2; tentative D call: TRBD2 (5 bases). V shed 4 bases and J shed 2 bases, with 8 bases lying between them. CDR1 and CDR2 (germline): SNHLY, FYNNEI. This CDR3 spans 13 amino acids.

DNA for the CDR3: TGTGCCAGCACCTCAAAACTCCCAATCGGGACTCATAGCAATCAGCCCCAGCATTTT. Protein: CASTSKLPIGTHSNQPQHF. The V call is TRBV11-3, the J call TRBJ1-5, with a tentative D call TRBD1 (5 bases). This CDR3 comprises 19 residues. Germline-derived CDR1 and CDR2 are SGHNT and YENEEA. V was clipped by 7 bases and J by 0 bases, with 25 bases between them.

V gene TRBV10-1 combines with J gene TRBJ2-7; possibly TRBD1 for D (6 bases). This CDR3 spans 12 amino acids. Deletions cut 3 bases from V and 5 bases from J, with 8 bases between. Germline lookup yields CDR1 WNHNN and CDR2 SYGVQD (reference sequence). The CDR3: CASSEGGNEQYF. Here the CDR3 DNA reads TGCGCCAGCAGTGAAGGGGGAAACGAGCAGTACTTC.

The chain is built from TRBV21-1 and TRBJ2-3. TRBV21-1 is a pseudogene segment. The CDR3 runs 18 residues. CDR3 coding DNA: TGTGCCAGCAGCCCCGACCTGAGGCAACAGCAAAGCACAGATACGCAGTATTTT. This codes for CASSPDLRQQQSTDTQYF.

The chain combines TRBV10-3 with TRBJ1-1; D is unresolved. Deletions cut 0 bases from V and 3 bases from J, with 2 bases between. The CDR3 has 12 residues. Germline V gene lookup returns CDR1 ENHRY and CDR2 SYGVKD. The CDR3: CAISESDTEAFF. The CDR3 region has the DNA TGTGCCATCAGTGAGTCTGACACTGAAGCTTTCTTT.

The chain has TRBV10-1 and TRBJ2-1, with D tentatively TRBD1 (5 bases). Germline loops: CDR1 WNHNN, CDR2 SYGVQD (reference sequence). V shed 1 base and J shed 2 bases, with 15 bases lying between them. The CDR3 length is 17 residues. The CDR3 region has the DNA TGCGCCAGCAGTGAGTTACGGCAGGGAACTACCTACAATGAGCAGTTCTTC. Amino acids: CASSELRQGTTYNEQFF.

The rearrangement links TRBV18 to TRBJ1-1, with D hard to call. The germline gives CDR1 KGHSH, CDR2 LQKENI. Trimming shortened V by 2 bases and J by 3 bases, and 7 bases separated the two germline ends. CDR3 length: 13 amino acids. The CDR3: CASSPREDTEAFF. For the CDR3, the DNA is TGTGCCAGCTCACCAAGGGAGGACACTGAAGCTTTCTTT.

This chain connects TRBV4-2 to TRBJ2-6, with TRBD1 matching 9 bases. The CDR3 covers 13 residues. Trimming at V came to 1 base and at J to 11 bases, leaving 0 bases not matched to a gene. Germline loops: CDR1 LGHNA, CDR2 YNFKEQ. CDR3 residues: CASSQGDRDVLTF. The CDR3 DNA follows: TGTGCCAGCAGCCAAGGGGACAGGGACGTCCTGACTTTC.

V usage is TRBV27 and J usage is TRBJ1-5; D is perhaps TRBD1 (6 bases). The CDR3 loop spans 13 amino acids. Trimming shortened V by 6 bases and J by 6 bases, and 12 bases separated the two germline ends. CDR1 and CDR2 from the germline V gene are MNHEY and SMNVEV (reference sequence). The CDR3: CASSKQGSQPQHF. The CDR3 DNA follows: TGTGCCAGCAGCAAACAGGGATCTCAGCCCCAGCATTTT.

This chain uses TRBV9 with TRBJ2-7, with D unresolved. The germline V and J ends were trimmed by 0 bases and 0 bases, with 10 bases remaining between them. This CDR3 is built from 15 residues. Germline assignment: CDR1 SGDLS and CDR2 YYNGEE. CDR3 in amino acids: CASSVDGTSSYEQYF. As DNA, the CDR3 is TGTGCCAGCAGCGTAGACGGCACAAGCTCCTACGAGCAGTACTTC. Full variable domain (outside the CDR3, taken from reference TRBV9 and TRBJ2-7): DSGVTQTPKHLITATGQRVTLRCSPRSGDLSVYWYQQSLDQGLQFLIQYYNGEERAKGNILERFSAQQFPDLHSELNLSSLELGDSALYFCASSVDGTSSYEQYFGPGTRLTVT.

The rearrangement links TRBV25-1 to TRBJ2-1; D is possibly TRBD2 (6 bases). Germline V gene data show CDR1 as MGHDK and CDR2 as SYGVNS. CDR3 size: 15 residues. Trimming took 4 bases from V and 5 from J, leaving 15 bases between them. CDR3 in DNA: TGTGCCAGCAGTGTCACGGGGAGGTTAGACAATGAGCAGTTCTTC. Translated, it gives CASSVTGRLDNEQFF.

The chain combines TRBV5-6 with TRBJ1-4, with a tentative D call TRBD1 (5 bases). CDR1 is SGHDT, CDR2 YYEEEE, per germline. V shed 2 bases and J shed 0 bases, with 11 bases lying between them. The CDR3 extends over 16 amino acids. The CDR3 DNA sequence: TGTGCCAGCAGCTTCCTCAGGGATGCAACTAATGAAAAACTGTTTTTT. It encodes CASSFLRDATNEKLFF. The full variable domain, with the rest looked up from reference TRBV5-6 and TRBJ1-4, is DAGVTQSPTHLIKTRGQQVTLRCSPKSGHDTVSWYQQALGQGPQFIFQYYEEEERQRGNFPDRFSGHQFPNYSSELNVNALLLGDSALYLCASSFLRDATNEKLFFGSGTQLSVL.